This note documents a single T cell receptor beta chain sequence. This specimen belongs to a study of blood T cell repertoires in COVID-19. Method: immunoSEQ multiplex PCR; TCRdb's copy keeps in-frame clones and lacks some. The table includes about 250,000 clones, more than 75% detected once. Per the germline V gene, CDR1 is MNHNS and CDR2 is SASEGT. The CDR3 loop spans 14 amino acids. J lost 7 bases, V lost 2 bases, and 5 bases had no gene match. This receptor was taken from a woman aged 55-69 years who had recovered from COVID-19. This chain links TRBV6-1 with TRBJ1-5, with 7 bases matching TRBD1. The specimen sequenced was peripheral blood. The CDR3 protein is CASSERAGGQPQHF. The CDR3 coding sequence is TGTGCCAGCAGTGAAAGGGCAGGGGGACAGCCCCAGCATTTT.